This T cell receptor (beta chain) is drawn from a study of regulatory T cells in long-lasting Graves disease. Study summary: Positive TSH receptor antibodies alongside over 5 years of antithyroid drugs were what marked Graves' disease as persistent.

Time point reported: persistent/refractory GD, antithyroid drugs over 5 years with positive TRAb. Extracted RNA from PBMCs served as the source of the TCR library. Overall study results and limits: Relative to new patients (around 1,000), persistent patients exhibited greater sharing of public clonotypes (about 3,000). There were preferences for TRBV28, TRBJ1-2 and TRBJ2-5 in persistent disease.

The sample holds a few counts of this clonotype. What it recognizes is unknown. Combining iRepertoire HTBI primers with Arm-PCR of CDR3 regions, the authors built TCR beta libraries. TCRdb processed the multiplex PCR reads anew with MiXCR; each CDR3 protein has one entry. The data show roughly 700,000 distinct CDR3 sequences, 25% to 35% seen once. The CDR3 totals 15 residues. Germline CDR1 is SNHLY and CDR2 is FYNNEI. V lost 4 bases and J lost 3, with 13 bases in between. The origin of this receptor is a female donor with Graves disease. The specimen was peripheral blood mononuclear cells (PBMCs), collected when the disease was refractory, from a patient treated with antithyroid drugs. The chain links TRBV2 to TRBJ1-5, with no clear D. The CDR3 here is CASSVAAGNNQPQHF. DNA for the CDR3: TGTGCCAGCAGTGTCGCCGCGGGTAACAATCAGCCCCAGCATTTT.